The TCR beta chain described here comes from a study of regulatory T cells in long-lasting Graves disease (dated by TCRdb to the early 2020s). Concerning the study at large: To count as having persistent Graves' disease, a patient had to have received antithyroid drug treatment for over 5 years with TSH receptor autoantibodies remaining persistently positive. Patients with persistent Graves' disease were compared with patients with newly diagnosed Graves' disease using TCR sequencing and RNA sequencing of peripheral blood. The study took place in China and was registered as a clinical trial. A total of roughly 35 samples underwent TCR sequencing: about 13 from persistent and 20 from newly diagnosed Graves' disease patients. Antithyroid drugs had been taken for approximately 9.7 years on average by persistent Graves' disease patients in the clinical cohort.

The time point label, read with the paper, signifies: persistent/refractory GD, antithyroid drugs over 5 years with positive TRAb. RNA was extracted from PBMCs in TRIzol for both TCR sequencing and RNA sequencing. The diagnosis of Graves' disease was made according to American Thyroid Association guidelines. Patients were recruited from an endocrinology department in Xi'an, China. From each patient, about 9 milliliters of peripheral blood was collected into an EDTA anticoagulant tube. Ficoll Paque Plus density gradient separation was used to isolate PBMCs, and no further T cell sorting was performed. An Agilent 2100 Bioanalyzer and agarose gel were used to assess RNA quality, and a NanoDrop 2000 was used to measure RNA concentration. Paper-wide results and their limitations: Lower TCR Shannon entropy and fewer highly expanded clones were observed in persistent Graves' disease patients than in newly diagnosed patients, which suggested clonal expansion. Because the primary lesion, thyroid tissue, could not be accessed, the study looked at peripheral blood alone. As a limitation, the authors acknowledged that the small sample size may reduce accuracy. More public clonotypes were shared among persistent patients (under 3,000) than among newly diagnosed patients (roughly 1,000). Sequencing and analysis were limited to the TCR beta chain.

The library came from multiplex PCR. Reads for this sample came from an Illumina HiSeq 4000. iRepertoire HTBI primers and Arm-PCR amplification of CDR3 regions were used to construct TCR beta libraries. Gel purification was performed on PCR products prior to sequencing. The study's processing was this. Across samples, some 62 TRBV and approximately 15 TRBJ segments were identified and used for gene usage analysis of CDR3 amino acid clonotypes. COPE and FqMerger were used to merge filtered high-quality paired reads into contigs. BLAST was used to align contigs to the IMGT TRBV, TRBD and TRBJ reference genes, and CDR3 was defined following IMGT. Any clonotype with a frequency above 0.1% was counted as a highly expanded clone. Shannon entropy was used to measure repertoire diversity, and the Gini coefficient was used to measure V-J evenness. A clonotype found in more than one individual was treated as public. TCRdb took the public reads, trimmed them with fastp at Q25, ran MiXCR for clone calling and kept in-frame beta chains. A single entry per CDR3 protein holds the most common genes and DNA from its merged rows. It is TCRdb's table, rather than the study itself, that gives the V and J calls and clone size. The sample table lists about 660,000 distinct CDR3 sequences, about 30% of them with a count of one. The top ten hold roughly 40% of the sample.

Comment on this clonotype: Its antigen specificity is not known. Base qualities are missing; no much larger clone stands one base away.

The sequences come from peripheral blood mononuclear cells (PBMCs), collected when the disease was refractory, from a patient treated with antithyroid drugs. The sequence was collected from a female donor with Graves disease.

CDR3 protein: CASSPLGDRNSPLHF. The sequence in DNA is TGTGCCAGCTCACCACTCGGGGACCGTAATTCACCCCTCCACTTT. Rearrangement joined TRBV18 to TRBJ1-6, with a weak D call of TRBD1 (5 bases match). V is reduced by 1 base and J by 6 bases, leaving a spacing of 10 bases between them. There are 15 amino acids in the CDR3, from cysteine to phenylalanine inclusive. The CDR3 DNA has 45 bases and is translated from base 1. Per the germline V gene, KGHSH is the CDR1 and LQKENI is the CDR2.